These 2 T cell receptor beta chains were sequenced from one sample in a study of shared clonotypes between healthy human individuals. The method was immunoSEQ multiplex PCR; TCRdb's version includes in-frame clones alone and lacks a portion of them. The table lists millions of clones, roughly 96% of them singletons, with 0.1% to 0.15% in the top ten. The sequenced sample was naive CD4+ T cells sorted from blood. Subset indicated: CD45RA+ positively selected. These receptors were obtained from a man aged 18-30 years in good health.

The chain carries TRBV5-4 and TRBJ2-2; D is ambiguous. The length of the CDR3 is 15 residues. V was pared by 4 bases and J by 9 bases, with 19 bases between. Germline assignment: CDR1 SGHNT and CDR2 YYREEE (reference sequence). The CDR3: CASSHRVEVHRELFF. The CDR3 coding sequence is TGTGCCAGCAGCCACCGGGTTGAAGTTCACCGGGAGCTGTTTTTT.

The J gene is TRBJ1-2, the V gene TRBV9, with D uncertain. The CDR3 loop spans 15 amino acids. The germline V gene encodes CDR1 SGDLS and CDR2 YYNGEE. Trimming removed 6 bases from V and 7 bases from J, with 22 bases in between. In DNA form, the CDR3 reads TGTGCCAGCACTACTGGTTGGGGAAGATTCGGTGGCTACACCTTC. It yields the protein CASTTGWGRFGGYTF.